The table lists the clone carrying this T cell receptor (beta chain) with many counts. Its specificity is not known. The data are from a study of human T cells and chemical hapten exposure. TCRdb re-analysed the RACE reads in MiXCR, keeping a single row per CDR3 protein. This table has approximately 50,000 distinct CDR3 sequences, around 11% appearing once. General study points: TCRs exceeding a frequency of 1 in 1000 stayed unchanged under DPC sensitization. All donors were alopecia patients, so their immunity may differ from that of healthy people.

Time point described: pre-sensitization, week 0. The treatment is: therapeutic diphenylcyclopropenone sensitization with weekly scalp DPC. Specimen: whole blood, collected in connection with sensitization to the hapten diphenylcyclopropenone (DPC). The sequence came from a woman in her forties with alopecia areata. Some clones in this sample may be carry-over from other donors' samples.

The CDR3 loop is CASRETAQETQYF. Here the CDR3 DNA reads TGTGCCAGCAGAGAGACAGCCCAAGAGACCCAGTACTTC. The chain uses TRBV6-2 or TRBV6-3 and TRBJ2-5; perhaps TRBD1 as D (5 bases). CDR1 MNHEY and CDR2 SVGEGT come from the germline V gene. Trimming removed 6 bases from V and 1 base from J, with 9 bases in between. The CDR3 covers 13 residues.